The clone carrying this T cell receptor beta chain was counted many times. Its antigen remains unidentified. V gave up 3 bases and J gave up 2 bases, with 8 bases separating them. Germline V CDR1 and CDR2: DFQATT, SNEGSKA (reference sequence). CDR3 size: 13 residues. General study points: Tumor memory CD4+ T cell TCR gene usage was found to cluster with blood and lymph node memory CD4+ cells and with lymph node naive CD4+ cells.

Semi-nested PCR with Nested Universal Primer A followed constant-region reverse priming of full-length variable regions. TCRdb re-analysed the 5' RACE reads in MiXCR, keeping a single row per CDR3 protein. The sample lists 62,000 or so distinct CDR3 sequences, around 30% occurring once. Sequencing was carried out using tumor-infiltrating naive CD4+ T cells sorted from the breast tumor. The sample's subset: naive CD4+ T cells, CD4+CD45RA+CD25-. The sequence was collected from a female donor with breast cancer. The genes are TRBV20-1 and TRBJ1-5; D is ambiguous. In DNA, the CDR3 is TGCAGTGCTAGGGGGATAGGCAATCAGCCCCAGCATTTT. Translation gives CSARGIGNQPQHF.